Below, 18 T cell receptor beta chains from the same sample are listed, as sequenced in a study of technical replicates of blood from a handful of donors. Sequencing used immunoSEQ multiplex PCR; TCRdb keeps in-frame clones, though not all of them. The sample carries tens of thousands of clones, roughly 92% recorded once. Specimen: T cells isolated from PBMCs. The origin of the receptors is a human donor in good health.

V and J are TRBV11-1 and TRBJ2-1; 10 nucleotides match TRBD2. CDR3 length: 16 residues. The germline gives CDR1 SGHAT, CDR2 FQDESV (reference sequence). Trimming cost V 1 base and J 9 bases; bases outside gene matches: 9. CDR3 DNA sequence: TGTGCCAGCAGCTTAGTTCCTAGCGGGAGTTCTAGTGAGCAGTTCTTC. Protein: CASSLVPSGSSSEQFF.

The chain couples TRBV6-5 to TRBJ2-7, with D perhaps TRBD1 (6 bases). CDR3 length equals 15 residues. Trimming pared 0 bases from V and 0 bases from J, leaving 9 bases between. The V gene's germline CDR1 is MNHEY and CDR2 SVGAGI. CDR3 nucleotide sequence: TGTGCCAGCAGTTACTCTTTGGACAGCTCCTACGAGCAGTACTTC. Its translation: CASSYSLDSSYEQYF.

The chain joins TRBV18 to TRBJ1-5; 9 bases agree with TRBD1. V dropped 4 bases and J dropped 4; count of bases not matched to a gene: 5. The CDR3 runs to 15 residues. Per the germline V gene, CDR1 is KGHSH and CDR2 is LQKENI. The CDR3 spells CASSLLTGGNQPQHF. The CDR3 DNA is TGTGCCAGCTCACTGCTGACAGGGGGGAATCAGCCCCAGCATTTT.

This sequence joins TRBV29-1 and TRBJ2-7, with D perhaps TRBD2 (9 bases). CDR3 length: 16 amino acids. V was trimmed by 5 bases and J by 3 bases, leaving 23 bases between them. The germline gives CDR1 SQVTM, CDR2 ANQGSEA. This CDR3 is CSVTGGTGGRVYEQYF. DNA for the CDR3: TGCAGCGTTACAGGGGGTACAGGCGGGAGGGTCTACGAGCAGTACTTC.

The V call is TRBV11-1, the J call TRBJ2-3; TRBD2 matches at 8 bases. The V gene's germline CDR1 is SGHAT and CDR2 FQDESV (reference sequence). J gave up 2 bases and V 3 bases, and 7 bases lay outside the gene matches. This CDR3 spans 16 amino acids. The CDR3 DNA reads TGTGCCAGCAGCTTGCCAGCGGGAGTCTTCACAGATACGCAGTATTTT. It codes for CASSLPAGVFTDTQYF.

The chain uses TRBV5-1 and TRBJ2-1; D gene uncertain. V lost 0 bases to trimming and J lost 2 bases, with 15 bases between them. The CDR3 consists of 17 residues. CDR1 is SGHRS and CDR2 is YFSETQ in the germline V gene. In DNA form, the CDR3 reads TGCGCCAGCAGCTTGGCCAGAGTATTAGCTCCCTACAATGAGCAGTTCTTC. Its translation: CASSLARVLAPYNEQFF.

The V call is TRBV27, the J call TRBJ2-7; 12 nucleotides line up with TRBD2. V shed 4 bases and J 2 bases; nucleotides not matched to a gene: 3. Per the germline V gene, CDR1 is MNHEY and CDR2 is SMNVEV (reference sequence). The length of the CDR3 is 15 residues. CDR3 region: CASSWTSGVTYEQYF. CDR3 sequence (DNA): TGTGCCAGCAGTTGGACTAGCGGGGTTACCTACGAGCAGTACTTC.

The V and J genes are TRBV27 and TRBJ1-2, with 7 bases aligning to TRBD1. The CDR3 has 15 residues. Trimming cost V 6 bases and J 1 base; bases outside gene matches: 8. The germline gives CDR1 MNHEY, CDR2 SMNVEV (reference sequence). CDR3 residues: CASRPLTGINYGYTF. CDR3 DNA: TGTGCCAGCAGACCCCTGACAGGGATTAACTATGGCTACACCTTC.

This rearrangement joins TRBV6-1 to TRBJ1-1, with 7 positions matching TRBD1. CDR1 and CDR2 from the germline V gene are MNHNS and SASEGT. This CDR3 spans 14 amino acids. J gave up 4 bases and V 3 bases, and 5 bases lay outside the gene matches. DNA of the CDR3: TGTGCCAGCAGTGACCCCCAGGGGGGCACTGAAGCTTTCTTT. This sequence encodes CASSDPQGGTEAFF.

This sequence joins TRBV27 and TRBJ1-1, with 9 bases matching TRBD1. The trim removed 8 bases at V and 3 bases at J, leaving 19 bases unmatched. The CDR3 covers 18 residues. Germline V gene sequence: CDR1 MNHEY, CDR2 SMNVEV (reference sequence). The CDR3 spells CASRYLYRGRLVDTEAFF. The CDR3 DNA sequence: TGTGCCAGCCGCTATCTCTACAGGGGGCGCTTGGTCGACACTGAAGCTTTCTTT.

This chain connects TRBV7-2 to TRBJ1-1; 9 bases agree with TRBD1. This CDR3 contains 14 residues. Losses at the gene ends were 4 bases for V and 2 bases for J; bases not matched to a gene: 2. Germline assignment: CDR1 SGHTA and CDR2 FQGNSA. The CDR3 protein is CASSWDRANTEAFF. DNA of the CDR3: TGTGCCAGCAGCTGGGACAGGGCTAACACTGAAGCTTTCTTT.

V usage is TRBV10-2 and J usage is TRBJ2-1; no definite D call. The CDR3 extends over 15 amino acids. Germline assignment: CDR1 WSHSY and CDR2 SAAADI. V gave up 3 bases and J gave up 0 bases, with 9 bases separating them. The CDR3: CASSDSHFSYNEQFF. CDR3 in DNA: TGCGCCAGCAGTGATTCCCACTTCTCCTACAATGAGCAGTTCTTC.

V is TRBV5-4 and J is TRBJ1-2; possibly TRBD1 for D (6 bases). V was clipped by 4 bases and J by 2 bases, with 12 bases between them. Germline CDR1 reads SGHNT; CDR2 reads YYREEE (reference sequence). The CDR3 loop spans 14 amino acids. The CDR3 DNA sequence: TGTGCCAGCAGCCCCAACAGGGCCAACTATGGCTACACCTTC. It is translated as CASSPNRANYGYTF.

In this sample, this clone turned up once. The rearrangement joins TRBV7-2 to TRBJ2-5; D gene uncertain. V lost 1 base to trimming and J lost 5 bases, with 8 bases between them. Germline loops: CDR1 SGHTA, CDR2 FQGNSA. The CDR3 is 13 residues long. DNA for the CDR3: TGTGCCAGCAGCTTAGGGGTCAGGGAGACCCAGTACTTC. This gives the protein CASSLGVRETQYF.

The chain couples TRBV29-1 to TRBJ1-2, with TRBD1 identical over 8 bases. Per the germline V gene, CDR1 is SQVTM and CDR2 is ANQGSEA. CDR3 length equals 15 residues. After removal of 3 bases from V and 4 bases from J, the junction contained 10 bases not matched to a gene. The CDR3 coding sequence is TGCAGCGTTGATACCCAGGGGGCGTCGGTCTATGGCTACACCTTC. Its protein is CSVDTQGASVYGYTF.

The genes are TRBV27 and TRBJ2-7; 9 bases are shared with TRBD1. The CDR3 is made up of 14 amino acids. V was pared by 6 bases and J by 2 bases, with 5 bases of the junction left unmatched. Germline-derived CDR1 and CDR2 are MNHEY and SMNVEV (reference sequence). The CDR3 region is CASRTRDRAYEQYF. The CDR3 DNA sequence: TGTGCCAGCAGGACCCGGGACAGGGCCTACGAGCAGTACTTC.

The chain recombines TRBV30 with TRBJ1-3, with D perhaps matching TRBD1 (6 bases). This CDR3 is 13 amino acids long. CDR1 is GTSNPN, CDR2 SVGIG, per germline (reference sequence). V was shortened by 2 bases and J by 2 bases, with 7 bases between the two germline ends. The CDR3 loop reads CAWSPGAGNTIYF. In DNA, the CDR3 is TGTGCCTGGAGTCCAGGGGCTGGAAACACCATATATTTT.

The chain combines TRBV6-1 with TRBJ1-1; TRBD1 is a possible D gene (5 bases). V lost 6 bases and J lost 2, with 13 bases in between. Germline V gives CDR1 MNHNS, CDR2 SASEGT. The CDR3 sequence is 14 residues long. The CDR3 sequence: CASRGSGENTEAFF. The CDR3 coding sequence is TGTGCCAGCAGGGGTTCGGGGGAAAACACTGAAGCTTTCTTT.